The TCR beta chain described here comes from a study of T cells expressing NK-cell markers. Study-level background: Sequenced donors, eight in total, included seven who were HCMV-seropositive and one who was seronegative.

The CDR3 totals 14 residues. Germline CDR1 and CDR2: SNHLY and FYNNEI. TCRdb re-called the 5' RACE reads and shows each CDR3 protein once, DNA omitted. Recorded for this sample: under 200,000 distinct CDR3 sequences. The chain carries TRBV2 and TRBJ2-1. The clonotype originates from a woman aged 18 to 75 in good health. Sequenced input: blood T cells: a sorted CD56 or NKG2C T cell subset, CD4+ or CD8+ T cells, or bulk PBMC T cells (not recorded which). The chain's CDR3 is CASRKGISYNEQFF.